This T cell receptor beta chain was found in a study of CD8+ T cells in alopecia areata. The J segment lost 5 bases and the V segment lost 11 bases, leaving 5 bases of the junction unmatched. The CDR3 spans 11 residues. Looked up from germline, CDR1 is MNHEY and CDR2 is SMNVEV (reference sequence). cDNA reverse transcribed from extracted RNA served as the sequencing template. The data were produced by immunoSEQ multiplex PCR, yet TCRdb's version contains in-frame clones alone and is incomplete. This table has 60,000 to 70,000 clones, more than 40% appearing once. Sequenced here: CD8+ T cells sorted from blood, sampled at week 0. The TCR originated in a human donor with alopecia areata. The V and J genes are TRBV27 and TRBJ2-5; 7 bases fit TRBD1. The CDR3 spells CAAGRGETQYF. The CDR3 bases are TGTGCCGCGGGCAGGGGGGAGACCCAGTACTTC.